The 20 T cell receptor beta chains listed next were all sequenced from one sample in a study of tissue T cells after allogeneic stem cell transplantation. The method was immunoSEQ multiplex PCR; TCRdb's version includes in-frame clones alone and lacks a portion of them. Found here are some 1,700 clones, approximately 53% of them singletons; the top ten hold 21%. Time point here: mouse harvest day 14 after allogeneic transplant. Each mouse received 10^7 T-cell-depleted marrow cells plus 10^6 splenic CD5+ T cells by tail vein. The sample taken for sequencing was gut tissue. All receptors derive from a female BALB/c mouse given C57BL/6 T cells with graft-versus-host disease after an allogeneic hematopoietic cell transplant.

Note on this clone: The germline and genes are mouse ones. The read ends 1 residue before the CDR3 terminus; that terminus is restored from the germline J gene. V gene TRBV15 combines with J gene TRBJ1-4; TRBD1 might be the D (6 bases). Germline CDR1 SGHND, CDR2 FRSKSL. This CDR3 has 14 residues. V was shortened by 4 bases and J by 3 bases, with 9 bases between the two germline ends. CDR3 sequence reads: CASSSQGANERLFF. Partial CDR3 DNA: TGTGCCAGCAGTTCACAGGGAGCCAACGAAAGATTATTT.

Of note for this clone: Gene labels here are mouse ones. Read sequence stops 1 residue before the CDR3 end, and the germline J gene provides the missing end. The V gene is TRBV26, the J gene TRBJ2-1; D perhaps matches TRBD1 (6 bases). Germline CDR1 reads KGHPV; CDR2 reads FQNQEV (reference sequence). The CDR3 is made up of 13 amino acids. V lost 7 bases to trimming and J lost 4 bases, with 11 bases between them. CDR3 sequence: CASTRQEYAEQFF. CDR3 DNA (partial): TGTGCCAGCACCCGACAGGAATATGCTGAGCAGTTC.

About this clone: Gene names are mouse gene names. CDR3 DNA, as far as it was read: TGTGCCAGCAGCCCGGGACTGGGGGGGCGGGGGAGTGCAGAAACGCTGTAT. Translated: CASSPGLGGRGSAETLY. The entire CDR3 protein reads CASSPGLGGRGSAETLYF. The chain has TRBV3 and TRBJ2-3; 14 bases agree with TRBD2. The CDR3 extends 1 residue past the end of the read, so its final part is completed from the germline J gene. Germline values: CDR1 SNHLY, CDR2 FYNGKV (reference sequence). CDR3 length equals 18 residues. V dropped 5 bases and J dropped 0; count of bases not matched to a gene: 7. The complete variable domain, with remaining parts taken from reference TRBV3 and TRBJ2-3, reads GPKVLQIPSHQIIDMGQMVTLNCDPVSNHLYFYWYKQILGQQMEFLVNFYNGKVMEKSKLFKDQFSVERPDGSYFTLKIQPTALEDSAVYFCASSPGLGGRGSAETLYFGSGTRLTVL.

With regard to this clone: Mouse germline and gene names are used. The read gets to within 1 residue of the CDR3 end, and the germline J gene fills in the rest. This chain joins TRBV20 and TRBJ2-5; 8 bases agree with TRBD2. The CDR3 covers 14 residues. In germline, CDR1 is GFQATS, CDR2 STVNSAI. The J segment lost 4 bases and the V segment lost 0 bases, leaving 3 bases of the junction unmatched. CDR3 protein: CGAREGGRKDTQYF. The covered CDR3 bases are TGTGGTGCTAGGGAGGGGGGGCGCAAAGACACCCAGTAC.

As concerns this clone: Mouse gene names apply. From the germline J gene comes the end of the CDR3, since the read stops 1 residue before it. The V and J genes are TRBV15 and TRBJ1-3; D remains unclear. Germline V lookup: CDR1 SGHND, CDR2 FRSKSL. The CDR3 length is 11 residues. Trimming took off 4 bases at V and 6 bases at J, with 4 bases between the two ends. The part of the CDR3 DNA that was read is TGTGCCAGCAGTTCCCAAAATACGCTCTAT. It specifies CASSSQNTLY. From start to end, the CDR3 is CASSSQNTLYF.

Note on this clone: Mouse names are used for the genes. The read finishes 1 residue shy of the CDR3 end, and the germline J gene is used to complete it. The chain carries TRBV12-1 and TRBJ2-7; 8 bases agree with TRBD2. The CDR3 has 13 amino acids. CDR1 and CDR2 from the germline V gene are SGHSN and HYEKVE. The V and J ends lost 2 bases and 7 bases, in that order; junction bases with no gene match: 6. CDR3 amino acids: CASSPLTGVEQYF. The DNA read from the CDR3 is TGTGCCAGCTCTCCCCTGACTGGGGTGGAACAGTAC.

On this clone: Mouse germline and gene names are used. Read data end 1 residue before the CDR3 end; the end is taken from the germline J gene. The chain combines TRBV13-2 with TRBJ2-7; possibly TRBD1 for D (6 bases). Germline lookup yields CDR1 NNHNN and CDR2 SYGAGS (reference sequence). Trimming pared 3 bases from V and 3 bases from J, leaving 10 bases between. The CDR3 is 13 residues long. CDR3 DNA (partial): TGTGCCAGCGGTGCCCCGGGACACTATGAACAGTAC. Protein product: CASGAPGHYEQY. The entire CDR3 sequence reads CASGAPGHYEQYF.

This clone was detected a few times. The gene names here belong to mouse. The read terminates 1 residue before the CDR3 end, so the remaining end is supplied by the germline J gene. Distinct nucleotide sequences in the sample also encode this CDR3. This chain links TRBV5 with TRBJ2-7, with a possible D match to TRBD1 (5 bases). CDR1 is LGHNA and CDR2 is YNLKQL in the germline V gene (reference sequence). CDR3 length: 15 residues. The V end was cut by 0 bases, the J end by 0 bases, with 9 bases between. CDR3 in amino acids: CASSQDRGVSYEQYF. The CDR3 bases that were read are TGTGCCAGCAGCCAAGATCGAGGGGTCTCCTATGAACAGTAC.

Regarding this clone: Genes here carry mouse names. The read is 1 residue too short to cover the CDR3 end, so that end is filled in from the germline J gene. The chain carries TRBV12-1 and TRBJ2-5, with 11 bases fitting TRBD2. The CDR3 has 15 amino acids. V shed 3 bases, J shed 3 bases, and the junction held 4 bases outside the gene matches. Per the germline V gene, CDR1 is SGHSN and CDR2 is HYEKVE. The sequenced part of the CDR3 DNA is TGTGCCAGCTCTTTACTGGGGGGGCGTCAAGACACCCAGTAC. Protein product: CASSLLGGRQDTQY. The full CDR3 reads CASSLLGGRQDTQYF.

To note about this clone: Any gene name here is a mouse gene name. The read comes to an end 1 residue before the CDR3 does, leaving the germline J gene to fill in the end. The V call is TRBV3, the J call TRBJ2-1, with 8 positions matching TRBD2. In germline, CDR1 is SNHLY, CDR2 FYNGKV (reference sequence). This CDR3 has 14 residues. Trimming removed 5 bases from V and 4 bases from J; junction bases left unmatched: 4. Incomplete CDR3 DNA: TGTGCCAGCAGCCCCCGACTGGGGTATGCTGAGCAGTTC. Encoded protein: CASSPRLGYAEQF. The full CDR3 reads CASSPRLGYAEQFF.

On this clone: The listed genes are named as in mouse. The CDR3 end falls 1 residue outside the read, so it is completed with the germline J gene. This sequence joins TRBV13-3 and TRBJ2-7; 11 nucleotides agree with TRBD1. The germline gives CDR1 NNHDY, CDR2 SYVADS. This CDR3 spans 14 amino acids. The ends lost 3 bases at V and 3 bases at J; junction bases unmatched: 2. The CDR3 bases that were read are TGTGCCAGCAGTGGGGGACAGGGGGGCTATGAACAGTAC. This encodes CASSGGQGGYEQY. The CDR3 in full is CASSGGQGGYEQYF.

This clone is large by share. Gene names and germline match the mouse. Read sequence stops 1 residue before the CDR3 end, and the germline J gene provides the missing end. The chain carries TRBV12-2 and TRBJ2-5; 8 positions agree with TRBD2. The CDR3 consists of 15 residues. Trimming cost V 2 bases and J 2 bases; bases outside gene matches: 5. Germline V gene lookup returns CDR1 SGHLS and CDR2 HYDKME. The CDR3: CASSPDWGGQDTQYF. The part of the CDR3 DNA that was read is TGTGCCAGCTCTCCCGATTGGGGGGGCCAAGACACCCAGTAC. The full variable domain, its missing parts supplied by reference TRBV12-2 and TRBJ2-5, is NSGVVQSPRYIIKGKGERSILKCIPISGHLSVAWYQQTQGQELKFFIQHYDKMERDKGNLPSRFSVQQFDDYHSEMNMSALELEDSAVYFCASSPDWGGQDTQYFGPGTRLLVL.

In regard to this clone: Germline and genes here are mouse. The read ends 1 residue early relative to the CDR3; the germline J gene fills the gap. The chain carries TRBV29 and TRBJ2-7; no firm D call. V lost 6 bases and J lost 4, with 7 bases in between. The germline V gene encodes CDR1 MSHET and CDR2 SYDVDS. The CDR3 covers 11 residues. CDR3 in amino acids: CASRDPYEQYF. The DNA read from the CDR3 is TGTGCTAGCAGGGATCCTTATGAACAGTAC.

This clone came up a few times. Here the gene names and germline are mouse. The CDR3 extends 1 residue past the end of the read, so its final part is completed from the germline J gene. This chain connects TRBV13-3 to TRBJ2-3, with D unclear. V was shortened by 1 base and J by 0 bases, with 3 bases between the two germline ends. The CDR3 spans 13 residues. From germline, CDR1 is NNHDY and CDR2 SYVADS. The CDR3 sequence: CASSDYSAETLYF. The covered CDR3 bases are TGTGCCAGCAGTGATTATAGTGCAGAAACGCTGTAT.

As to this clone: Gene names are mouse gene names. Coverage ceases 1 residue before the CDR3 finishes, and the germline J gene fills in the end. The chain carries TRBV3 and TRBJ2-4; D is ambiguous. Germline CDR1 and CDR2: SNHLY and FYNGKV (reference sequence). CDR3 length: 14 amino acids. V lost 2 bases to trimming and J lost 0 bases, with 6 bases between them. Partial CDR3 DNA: TGTGCCAGCAGCTTAAGGCAAAGTCAAAACACCTTGTAC. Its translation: CASSLRQSQNTLY. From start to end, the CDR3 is CASSLRQSQNTLYF.

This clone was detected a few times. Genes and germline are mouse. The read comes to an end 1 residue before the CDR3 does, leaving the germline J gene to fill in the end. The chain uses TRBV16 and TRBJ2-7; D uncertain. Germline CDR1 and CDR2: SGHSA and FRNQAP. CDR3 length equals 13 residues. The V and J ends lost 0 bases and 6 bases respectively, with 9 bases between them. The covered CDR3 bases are TGTGCAAGCAGCTTAGATCCGGGATCTGAACAGTAC. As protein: CASSLDPGSEQY. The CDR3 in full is CASSLDPGSEQYF.

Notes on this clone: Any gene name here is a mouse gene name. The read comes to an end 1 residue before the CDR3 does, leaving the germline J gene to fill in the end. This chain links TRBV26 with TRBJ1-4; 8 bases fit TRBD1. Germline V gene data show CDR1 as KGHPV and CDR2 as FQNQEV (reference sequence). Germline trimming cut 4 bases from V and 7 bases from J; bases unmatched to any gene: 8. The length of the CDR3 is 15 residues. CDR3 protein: CASSPGQGAPERLFF. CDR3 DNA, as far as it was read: TGTGCCAGCAGTCCCGGCCAGGGGGCACCCGAAAGATTATTT.

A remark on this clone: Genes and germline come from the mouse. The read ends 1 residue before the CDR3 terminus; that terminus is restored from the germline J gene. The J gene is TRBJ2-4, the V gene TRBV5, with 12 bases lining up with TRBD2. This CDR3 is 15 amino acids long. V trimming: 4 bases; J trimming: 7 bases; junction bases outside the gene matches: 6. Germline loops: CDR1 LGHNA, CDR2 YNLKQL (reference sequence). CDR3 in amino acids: CASSPGTGGPYTLYF. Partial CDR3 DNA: TGTGCCAGCAGCCCCGGGACTGGGGGGCCGTACACCTTGTAC.

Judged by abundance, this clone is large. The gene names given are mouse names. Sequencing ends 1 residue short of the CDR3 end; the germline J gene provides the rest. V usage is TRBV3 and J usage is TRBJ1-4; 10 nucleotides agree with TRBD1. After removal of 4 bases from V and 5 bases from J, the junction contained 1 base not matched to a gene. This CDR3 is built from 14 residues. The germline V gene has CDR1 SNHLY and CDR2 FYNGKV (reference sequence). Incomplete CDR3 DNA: TGTGCCAGCAGCTCGGGACAGGGGAACGAAAGATTATTT. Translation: CASSSGQGNERLF. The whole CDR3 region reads CASSSGQGNERLFF. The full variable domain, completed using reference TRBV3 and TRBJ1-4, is GPKVLQIPSHQIIDMGQMVTLNCDPVSNHLYFYWYKQILGQQMEFLVNFYNGKVMEKSKLFKDQFSVERPDGSYFTLKIQPTALEDSAVYFCASSSGQGNERLFFGHGTKLSVL.

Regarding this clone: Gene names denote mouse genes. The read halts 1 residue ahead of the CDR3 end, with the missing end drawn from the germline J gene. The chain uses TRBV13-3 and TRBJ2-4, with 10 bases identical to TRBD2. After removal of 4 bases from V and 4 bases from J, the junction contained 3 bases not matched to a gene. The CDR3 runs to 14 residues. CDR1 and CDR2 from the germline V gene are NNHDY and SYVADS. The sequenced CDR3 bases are TGTGCCAGCAGTCTCACTGGGGGGGAAAACACCTTGTAC. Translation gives CASSLTGGENTLY. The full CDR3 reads CASSLTGGENTLYF. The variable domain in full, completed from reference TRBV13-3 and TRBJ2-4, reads EAAVTQSPRSKVAVTGGKVTLSCHQTNNHDYMYWYRQDTGHGLRLIHYSYVADSTEKGDIPDGYKASRPSQENFSLILELASLSQTAVYFCASSLTGGENTLYFGAGTRLSVL.